These T cell receptor beta chains were read from a single sample in a study of cytomegalovirus exposure and HLA in healthy donors. Method: immunoSEQ multiplex PCR; TCRdb's copy keeps in-frame clones and lacks some. Of about 200,000 clones detected, 80% to 85% appear once; the ten largest clones hold 1.2%. The sequencing input was PBMCs. The receptors shown here come from a woman aged 25 to 39 in good health and CMV-seronegative. CDR3s include the opening cysteine and the closing phenylalanine or tryptophan. The D gene is left open where the match is weak. Clone size, where shown, is once, few, many, or a class for clones that have expanded.

J: TRBJ2-1
D: TRBD2
size: -
V: TRBV2
CDR3: CASLAGLNNEQFF
DNA: TGTGCCAGTCTAGCGGGACTAAACAATGAGCAGTTCTTC

J: TRBJ1-3
D: TRBD1
size: -
V: TRBV19
CDR3: CASRGQLISSGNTIYF
DNA: TGTGCCAGTAGGGGACAGCTGATTTCCTCTGGAAACACCATATATTTT

J: TRBJ2-7
D: -
size: -
V: TRBV6-5
CDR3: CASSQGSYEQYF
DNA: TGTGCCAGCAGCCAAGGGAGCTACGAGCAGTACTTC

J: TRBJ2-7
D: TRBD1
size: -
V: TRBV6-1
CDR3: CASSLGTGESEQYF
DNA: TGTGCCAGCAGCCTCGGGACAGGGGAGTCCGAGCAGTACTTC

J: TRBJ1-2
D: TRBD1
size: -
V: TRBV27
CDR3: CASSASGGPGYTF
DNA: TGTGCCAGCAGTGCCTCAGGGGGACCCGGCTACACCTTC

J: TRBJ2-7
D: -
size: few
V: TRBV12-5
CDR3: CASGRGSYEQYF
DNA: TGTGCTAGTGGTAGGGGTTCCTACGAGCAGTACTTC

J: TRBJ1-4
D: -
size: -
V: TRBV29-1
CDR3: CSVEEEGKKLFF
DNA: TGCAGCGTTGAAGAGGAGGGAAAAAAACTGTTTTTT

J: TRBJ1-5
D: TRBD1
size: -
V: TRBV30
CDR3: CAWSQTGNRRNQPQHF
DNA: TGTGCCTGGAGTCAGACAGGGAATCGTCGGAATCAGCCCCAGCATTTT

J: TRBJ1-1
D: TRBD1
size: -
V: TRBV6-5
CDR3: CASSPDRENTEAFF
DNA: TGTGCCAGCAGTCCGGACAGGGAGAACACTGAAGCTTTCTTT

J: TRBJ1-1
D: TRBD1
size: -
V: TRBV23-1
CDR3: CASSQAGGTEAFF
DNA: TGCGCCAGCAGTCAAGCAGGGGGCACTGAAGCTTTCTTT

J: TRBJ2-7
D: TRBD1
size: -
V: TRBV18
CDR3: CASSPGQGLFYEQYF
DNA: TGTGCCAGCTCACCCGGACAGGGGTTATTCTACGAGCAGTACTTC

J: TRBJ1-3
D: TRBD1
size: few
V: TRBV28
CDR3: CASSTSGTGGFNTIYF
DNA: TGTGCCAGCAGTACCTCCGGGACAGGGGGGTTTAACACCATATATTTT

J: TRBJ2-3
D: TRBD2
size: -
V: TRBV5-1
CDR3: CASSTPLAGDTDTQYF
DNA: TGCGCCAGCAGCACGCCACTAGCGGGGGACACAGATACGCAGTATTTT

J: TRBJ1-6
D: -
size: few
V: TRBV2
CDR3: CASTGTSYNSPLHF
DNA: TGTGCCAGCACCGGGACATCTTATAATTCACCCCTCCACTTT

J: TRBJ1-6
D: -
size: -
V: TRBV7-3
CDR3: CASSSQAGANSPLHF
DNA: TGTGCCAGCAGTTCTCAGGCGGGAGCAAATTCACCCCTCCACTTT

J: TRBJ1-1
D: -
size: many
V: TRBV6-1
CDR3: CASSQGGGVEAFF
DNA: TGTGCCAGCAGTCAGGGAGGAGGAGTCGAAGCTTTCTTT

J: TRBJ2-7
D: -
size: -
V: TRBV10-2
CDR3: CASSERYEQYF
DNA: TGCGCCAGCAGTGAGCGTTACGAGCAGTACTTC

J: TRBJ1-1
D: TRBD1
size: -
V: TRBV11-2
CDR3: CASRLPGQKNTEAFF
DNA: TGTGCCAGCAGACTACCGGGACAGAAGAACACTGAAGCTTTCTTT

J: TRBJ1-5
D: -
size: -
V: TRBV18
CDR3: CASSLGRGNQPQHF
DNA: TGTGCCAGCTCACTAGGGAGGGGGAATCAGCCCCAGCATTTT

J: TRBJ2-5
D: -
size: -
V: TRBV5-1
CDR3: CASSLGTTNQETQYF
DNA: TGCGCCAGCAGCTTGGGGACAACTAACCAAGAGACCCAGTACTTC

J: TRBJ2-1
D: TRBD2
size: -
V: TRBV29-1
CDR3: CSVDAGSRGAGFRYNEQFF
DNA: TGCAGCGTTGACGCTGGGTCGAGAGGAGCGGGATTCCGTTACAATGAGCAGTTCTTC

J: TRBJ2-2
D: -
size: few
V: TRBV6-1
CDR3: CASRMGGGELFF
DNA: TGTGCCAGCAGGATGGGAGGCGGGGAGCTGTTTTTT

J: TRBJ2-3
D: -
size: -
V: TRBV6-5
CDR3: CASSYEQNTDTQYF
DNA: TGTGCCAGCAGTTACGAACAGAACACAGATACGCAGTATTTT

J: TRBJ1-1
D: TRBD1
size: -
V: TRBV2
CDR3: CASSQLAPTRQGGYLNTEAFF
DNA: TGTGCCAGCAGTCAACTGGCCCCTACGAGACAGGGGGGTTACCTGAACACTGAAGCTTTCTTT

J: TRBJ2-1
D: TRBD2
size: -
V: TRBV6-6
CDR3: CASRGPASGRYNEQFF
DNA: TGTGCCAGCAGAGGGCCCGCTAGCGGGAGGTACAATGAGCAGTTCTTC

J: TRBJ2-1
D: TRBD2
size: -
V: TRBV6-4
CDR3: CASSEGSAGGSNEQFF
DNA: TGTGCCAGCAGTGAAGGGTCGGCGGGGGGGAGTAATGAGCAGTTCTTC

J: TRBJ2-7
D: TRBD2
size: -
V: TRBV5-1
CDR3: CASSFGLAGVSIYEQYF
DNA: TGCGCCAGCAGCTTCGGACTAGCGGGTGTGAGCATCTACGAGCAGTACTTC

J: TRBJ1-4
D: TRBD1
size: -
V: TRBV4-1
CDR3: CASSQFSRGSPGRKLFF
DNA: TGCGCCAGCAGCCAATTCAGCAGGGGGTCCCCTGGGCGAAAACTGTTTTTT

J: TRBJ1-5
D: -
size: -
V: TRBV27
CDR3: CASSRVQAQPQHF
DNA: TGTGCCAGCTCCCGGGTACAGGCTCAGCCCCAGCATTTT

J: TRBJ1-5
D: -
size: few
V: TRBV2
CDR3: CASLAGRSNQPQHF
DNA: TGTGCCAGCTTAGCCGGGAGATCAAATCAGCCCCAGCATTTT

J: TRBJ1-4
D: TRBD1
size: -
V: TRBV5-1
CDR3: CASSLGRAGGITEKLFF
DNA: TGCGCCAGCAGCTTGGGAAGAGCAGGGGGAATTACTGAAAAACTGTTTTTT

J: TRBJ2-7
D: -
size: few
V: TRBV27
CDR3: CASSSRGWDREQYF
DNA: TGTGCCAGCAGTTCCCGGGGATGGGATCGCGAGCAGTACTTC

J: TRBJ1-4
D: TRBD1
size: -
V: TRBV6-5
CDR3: CASSRHRGQGEKLFF
DNA: TGTGCCAGCAGCCGCCACAGGGGACAAGGTGAAAAACTGTTTTTT

J: TRBJ2-5
D: TRBD2
size: -
V: TRBV4-2
CDR3: CASSQDPPGGTETQYF
DNA: TGTGCCAGCAGCCAAGACCCTCCGGGGGGAACAGAGACCCAGTACTTC

J: TRBJ2-3
D: -
size: -
V: TRBV6-5
CDR3: CASSYSNTGSDTQYF
DNA: TGTGCCAGCAGTTACTCAAACACAGGGTCAGATACGCAGTATTTT

J: TRBJ2-7
D: -
size: -
V: TRBV2
CDR3: CASYRVEQYF
DNA: TGTGCCAGCTACAGGGTCGAGCAGTACTTC

J: TRBJ1-1
D: -
size: -
V: TRBV4-1
CDR3: CASSPGTTYTEAFF
DNA: TGCGCCAGCAGCCCCGGGACAACTTACACTGAAGCTTTCTTT

J: TRBJ2-1
D: TRBD2
size: -
V: TRBV25-1
CDR3: CASSPRTSGSIYNEQFF
DNA: TGTGCCAGCAGTCCGCGGACTAGCGGGAGTATCTACAATGAGCAGTTCTTC

J: TRBJ1-6
D: -
size: -
V: TRBV4-2
CDR3: CASSQLSLGWGGRDSPLHF
DNA: TGTGCCAGCAGCCAATTGTCTCTGGGTTGGGGAGGTCGAGATTCACCCCTCCACTTT

J: TRBJ1-5
D: -
size: -
V: TRBV29-1
CDR3: CSVALGADSNQPQHF
DNA: TGCAGCGTTGCTCTGGGGGCGGACAGCAATCAGCCCCAGCATTTT

J: TRBJ1-1
D: -
size: -
V: TRBV6-5
CDR3: CASSPTGNTEAFF
DNA: TGTGCCAGCAGCCCGACAGGGAACACTGAAGCTTTCTTT

J: TRBJ1-4
D: TRBD1
size: once
V: TRBV7-7
CDR3: CASSPYFGTTGSEKLFF
DNA: TGTGCCAGCAGCCCTTATTTTGGGACGACAGGGAGTGAAAAACTGTTTTTT

J: TRBJ1-6
D: TRBD1
size: -
V: TRBV4-1
CDR3: CASSQDGRTGGTNSPLHF
DNA: TGCGCCAGCAGCCAAGACGGGCGGACAGGGGGCACCAATTCACCCCTCCACTTT